This TCR beta chain was captured by sequencing in a study of radiotherapy plus CTLA-4 blockade in lung cancer. Study observations and caveats: Together with interferon-beta, which increased in serum after radiation, early dynamic changes in blood T cell clones were reportedly the best predictors of response.

The CDR3 has 15 amino acids. CDR1 and CDR2 from the germline V gene are GTSNPN and SVGIG (reference sequence). Trimming took off 2 bases at V and 6 bases at J, with 16 bases between the two ends. Measured with immunoSEQ multiplex PCR; TCRdb has only the in-frame clones, and not every one. The profile covers tens of thousands of clones, with roughly three quarters appearing a single time and roughly 3% taken by the ten largest. Comment on this clone: The antigen is undetermined.

Here the sequenced sample was peripheral blood, taken from a patient treated with radiotherapy plus ipilimumab. The sequence was collected from a human donor with non-small cell lung cancer whose response to radiotherapy plus ipilimumab could not be evaluated. The J gene is TRBJ2-2, the V gene TRBV30; possibly TRBD2 for D (6 bases). In DNA, the CDR3 is TGTGCCTGGAGTACGGGACTCGGAGGCTCCGGGGAGCTGTTTTTT. Protein product: CAWSTGLGGSGELFF.